Here is one T cell receptor beta chain with its context. Its antigen is unknown. Central memory, naive, regulatory and stem cell-like memory CD4+ cells were sorted by CD45RO/CCR7/CD25/CD127/CD95/CD27. The CDR3 is 15 residues long. CDR1 is MNHNS and CDR2 is SASEGT in the germline V gene. Trimming took off 2 bases at V and 5 bases at J, with 15 bases between the two ends. Since all of the isolated RNA was reverse transcribed, expressed TCRB transcripts were what got sequenced. Sequenced by immunoSEQ multiplex PCR; TCRdb stores in-frame clones only, minus some. The sample records 150,000 to 180,000 clones, 11% being singletons. The data stem from a study of beta chain features in type 1 diabetes. Study-level findings and limits: PCR may have favored shorter templates equally in patients and controls.

The TCR originated in a man younger than 35 in good health. The chain couples TRBV6-1 to TRBJ1-2; a weak D match, TRBD1 (5 bases). Sequencing was done on a sample of central memory CD4+ T cells from blood. The DNA for the CDR3 is TGTGCCAGCAGTGAATATCGGGGGAAAGGGTATGGCTACACCTTC. Translating gives CASSEYRGKGYGYTF.